Listed below are T cell receptor beta chains from one sample, sequenced in a study of cytomegalovirus exposure and HLA in healthy donors. Sequencing used immunoSEQ multiplex PCR; TCRdb keeps in-frame clones, though not all of them. The sample includes approximately 70,000 clones, 70% to 80% of them seen just once. The sequencing input was PBMCs. These receptor sequences come from a man aged 45-60 years in good health and CMV-seronegative. Both conserved end residues are part of each CDR3. The order of the fields is clone size, J gene, D gene, V gene, CDR3 DNA, CDR3 protein. A D gene is named only where the DNA matches it firmly. Clone sizes are given selectively: once, few, many, or a class where the clone is expanded.

size: few
J: TRBJ1-5
D: .
V: TRBV6-5
DNA: TGTGCCAGCAGTTACAATAGGCAGGGTAGGACACCCCAGCATTTT
CDR3: CASSYNRQGRTPQHF

size: .
J: TRBJ2-5
D: .
V: TRBV10-1
DNA: TGCGCCAGCAGTGCCGGTACGACAGGACAAGAGACCCAGTACTTC
CDR3: CASSAGTTGQETQYF

size: few
J: TRBJ2-1
D: TRBD2
V: TRBV11-2
DNA: TGTGCCAGCAGCCCGCGGGGGGGCGTACTAGAGCAGTTCTTC
CDR3: CASSPRGGVLEQFF

size: .
J: TRBJ2-1
D: .
V: TRBV29-1
DNA: TGCAGCGTTGAGTTTACAATCGATCAGCAGTTCTTC
CDR3: CSVEFTIDQQFF

size: .
J: TRBJ2-1
D: .
V: TRBV18
DNA: TGTGCCAGCTCACCACCTGACAACAGGGTAGCGAATGAGCAGTTCTTC
CDR3: CASSPPDNRVANEQFF

size: .
J: TRBJ1-5
D: TRBD1
V: TRBV28
DNA: TGTGCCAGCAGTTTACAGGGGGGCCATCAGCCCCAGCATTTT
CDR3: CASSLQGGHQPQHF

size: .
J: TRBJ1-1
D: .
V: TRBV10-2
DNA: TGCGCCAGCAGTGACTATAGGAGCCCGGGGGGAGCTTTCTTT
CDR3: CASSDYRSPGGAFF

size: .
J: TRBJ2-1
D: TRBD2
V: TRBV19
DNA: TGTGCCAGTAGTATGATCGGCCTCGGGCTAGCGGGAGACAATGAGCAGTTCTTC
CDR3: CASSMIGLGLAGDNEQFF

size: .
J: TRBJ2-2
D: TRBD1
V: TRBV27
DNA: TGTGCCACCAAGATGTTCGGACAGGGGTACACCGGGGAGCTGTTTTTT
CDR3: CATKMFGQGYTGELFF

size: .
J: TRBJ2-6
D: .
V: TRBV19
DNA: TGTGCCAGTAGTACCGTGGGAGGGGGGTACGACACCCGTGGACGCTCTGGGGCCAACGTCCTGACTTTC
CDR3: CASSTVGGGYDTRGRSGANVLTF

size: few
J: TRBJ1-2
D: .
V: TRBV7-2
DNA: TGTGCCAGCAGCTTAGAGGGGTGGGGGGGGTTCAACTATGGCTACACCTTC
CDR3: CASSLEGWGGFNYGYTF

size: .
J: TRBJ2-1
D: TRBD2
V: TRBV27
DNA: TGTGCCAGCATCGAGACGGGACTAGCGGGATTTCGTGAGCAGTTCTTC
CDR3: CASIETGLAGFREQFF

size: .
J: TRBJ2-7
D: .
V: TRBV29-1
DNA: TGCAGCGCCAAGAATGAGTACTCCTACGAGCAGTACTTC
CDR3: CSAKNEYSYEQYF

size: .
J: TRBJ1-1
D: .
V: TRBV28
DNA: TGTGCCAGCAGTTTAAGTGCAGGGAAAGCTTTCTTT
CDR3: CASSLSAGKAFF

size: .
J: TRBJ1-3
D: .
V: TRBV9
DNA: TGTGCCAGCAGCCGACAGGCTCAGGCTGGAGGAAACACCATATATTTT
CDR3: CASSRQAQAGGNTIYF

size: .
J: TRBJ2-3
D: TRBD2
V: TRBV10-3
DNA: TGTGCCATCAGAAACACTAGCGGGGGCACAGATACGCAGTATTTT
CDR3: CAIRNTSGGTDTQYF

size: .
J: TRBJ1-3
D: TRBD1
V: TRBV28
DNA: TGTGCCAGCTACAGGGGACGCACCATATATTTT
CDR3: CASYRGRTIYF

size: .
J: TRBJ1-5
D: .
V: TRBV28
DNA: TGTGCCAGCAGTTTGGTACAGGGCAGTAATCAGCCCCAGCATTTT
CDR3: CASSLVQGSNQPQHF

size: once
J: TRBJ2-3
D: .
V: TRBV5-1
DNA: TGCGCCAGCAGCGCAGGGTCCCACACAGATACGCAGTATTTT
CDR3: CASSAGSHTDTQYF

size: .
J: TRBJ1-1
D: .
V: TRBV18
DNA: TGTGCCAGCTCACCAAGAGAAATGAACACTGAAGCTTTCTTT
CDR3: CASSPREMNTEAFF

size: .
J: TRBJ1-5
D: .
V: TRBV4-3
DNA: TGCGCCAGCAGCCAAGATCTTAGCAATCAGCCCCAGCATTTT
CDR3: CASSQDLSNQPQHF

size: .
J: TRBJ1-1
D: .
V: TRBV30
DNA: TGTGCCTACCGACAGGAGAACACTGAAGCTTTCTTT
CDR3: CAYRQENTEAFF

size: .
J: TRBJ2-7
D: TRBD2
V: TRBV7-9
DNA: TGTGCCAGCAGGCCGACTAGCAGAACGGACGAGCAGTACTTC
CDR3: CASRPTSRTDEQYF

size: .
J: TRBJ2-5
D: .
V: TRBV5-4
DNA: TGTGCCTGGGGCAGGACCCTCCAAGAGACCCAGTACTTC
CDR3: CAWGRTLQETQYF

size: .
J: TRBJ1-1
D: .
V: TRBV27
DNA: TGTGCCAGCAGAGACGTTGGCGGGGCGAACACTGAAGCTTTCTTT
CDR3: CASRDVGGANTEAFF

size: .
J: TRBJ1-5
D: .
V: TRBV6-5
DNA: TGTGCCAGCAGTCTGGCGGTTTATCAGCCCCAGCATTTT
CDR3: CASSLAVYQPQHF